This T cell receptor (beta chain) stems from a study of identical twins. V dropped 3 bases and J dropped 1 base, with 11 bases sitting between them. This CDR3 has 14 amino acids. Germline lookup yields CDR1 DFQATT and CDR2 SNEGSKA (reference sequence). Study results and caveats: Zero-insertion results could be subject to partial confounding by invariant MAIT and iNKT cells. For out-of-frame beta sequences, excess twin sharing was weaker.

With template switching, a universal primer site was added, and the cDNA carried unique molecular identifiers. TCRdb itself ran the 5' RACE reads through MiXCR, one entry per CDR3 protein. There are 450,000 to 500,000 distinct CDR3 sequences in the sample; approximately 15% occur only once, and around 0.98% lies in the top ten. This clonotype was observed at least ten times. Its antigen is unknown. These same records also appear under a second study, on yellow fever vaccine responses in identical twins.

The V and J genes are TRBV20-1 and TRBJ2-3; possible D gene TRBD1, 5 bases. This sequence was found in a woman aged 18-29 years in good health. Sequenced material: CD4+ T cells sorted from blood. The CDR3: CSASGQTGTDTQYF. Written as DNA, the CDR3 is TGCAGTGCTAGCGGCCAGACAGGCACAGATACGCAGTATTTT.